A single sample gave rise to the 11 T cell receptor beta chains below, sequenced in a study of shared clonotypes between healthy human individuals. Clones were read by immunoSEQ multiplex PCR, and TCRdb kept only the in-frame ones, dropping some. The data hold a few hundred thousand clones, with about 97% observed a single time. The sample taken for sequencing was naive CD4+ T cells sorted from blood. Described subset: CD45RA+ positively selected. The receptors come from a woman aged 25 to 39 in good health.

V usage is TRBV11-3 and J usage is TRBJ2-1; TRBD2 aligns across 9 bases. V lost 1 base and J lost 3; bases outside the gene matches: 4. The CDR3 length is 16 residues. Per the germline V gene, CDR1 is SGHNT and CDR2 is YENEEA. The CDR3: CASSLVPTSGYNEQFF. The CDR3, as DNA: TGTGCCAGCAGCTTAGTACCGACTAGCGGCTACAATGAGCAGTTCTTC.

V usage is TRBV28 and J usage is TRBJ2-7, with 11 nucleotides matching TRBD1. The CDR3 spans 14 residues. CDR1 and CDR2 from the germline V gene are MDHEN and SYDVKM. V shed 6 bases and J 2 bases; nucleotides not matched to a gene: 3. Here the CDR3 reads CASRGGQGAYEQYF. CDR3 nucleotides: TGTGCCAGCAGGGGGGGACAGGGGGCCTACGAGCAGTACTTC. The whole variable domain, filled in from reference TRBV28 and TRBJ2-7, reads DVKVTQSSRYLVKRTGEKVFLECVQDMDHENMFWYRQDPGLGLRLIYFSYDVKMKEKGDIPEGYSVSREKKERFSLILESASTNQTSMYLCASRGGQGAYEQYFGPGTRLTVT.

The CDR3 DNA follows: TGTGCCAGCAGTCAAACTCATGGGACAGGGGTAGATCAGCCCCAGCATTTT. This translates into CASSQTHGTGVDQPQHF. The chain has TRBV16 and TRBJ1-5; TRBD1 agrees at 10 bases. The CDR3 sequence is 17 residues long. Trimming at V came to 6 bases and at J to 5 bases, leaving 13 bases not matched to a gene. Per the germline V gene, CDR1 is KGHSY and CDR2 is FQNENV.

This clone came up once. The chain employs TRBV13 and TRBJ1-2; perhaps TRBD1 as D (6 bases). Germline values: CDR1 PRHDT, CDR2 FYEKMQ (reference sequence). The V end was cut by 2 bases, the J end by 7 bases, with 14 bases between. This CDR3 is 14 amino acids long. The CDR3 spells CASSLTGITSGYTF. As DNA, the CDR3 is TGTGCCAGCAGCTTAACAGGGATAACAAGTGGCTACACCTTC.

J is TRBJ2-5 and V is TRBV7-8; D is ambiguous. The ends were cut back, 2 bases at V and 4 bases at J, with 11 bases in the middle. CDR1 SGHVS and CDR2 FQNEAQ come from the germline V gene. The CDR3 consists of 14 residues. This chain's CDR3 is CASSLSSDSETQYF. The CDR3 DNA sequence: TGTGCCAGCAGCTTAAGTAGTGATTCAGAGACCCAGTACTTC.

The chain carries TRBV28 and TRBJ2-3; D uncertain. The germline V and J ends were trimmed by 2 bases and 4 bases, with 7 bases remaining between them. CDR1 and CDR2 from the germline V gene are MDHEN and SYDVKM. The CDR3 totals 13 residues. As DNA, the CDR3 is TGTGCCAGCAGTTTAGTTGTTTCAGATACGCAGTATTTT. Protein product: CASSLVVSDTQYF.

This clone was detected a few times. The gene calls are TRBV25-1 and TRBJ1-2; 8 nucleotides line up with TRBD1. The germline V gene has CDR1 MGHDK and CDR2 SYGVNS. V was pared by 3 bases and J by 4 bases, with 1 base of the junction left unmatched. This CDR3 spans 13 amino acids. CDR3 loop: CASSDGTGYGYTF. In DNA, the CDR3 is TGTGCCAGCAGTGACGGGACAGGCTATGGCTACACCTTC.

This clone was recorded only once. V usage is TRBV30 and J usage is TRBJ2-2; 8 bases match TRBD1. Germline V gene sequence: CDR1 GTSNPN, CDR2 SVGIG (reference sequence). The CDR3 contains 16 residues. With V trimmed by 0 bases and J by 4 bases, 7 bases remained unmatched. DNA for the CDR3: TGTGCCTGGAGTGTAGACAGGGGCAGGGGCACCGGGGAGCTGTTTTTT. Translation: CAWSVDRGRGTGELFF.

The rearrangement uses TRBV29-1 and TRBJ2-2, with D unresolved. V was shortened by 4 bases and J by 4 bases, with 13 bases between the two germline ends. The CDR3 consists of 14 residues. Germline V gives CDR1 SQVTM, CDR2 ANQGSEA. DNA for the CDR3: TGCAGCGTTGGTCTTAGTGGGCCCACCGGGGAGCTGTTTTTT. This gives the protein CSVGLSGPTGELFF.

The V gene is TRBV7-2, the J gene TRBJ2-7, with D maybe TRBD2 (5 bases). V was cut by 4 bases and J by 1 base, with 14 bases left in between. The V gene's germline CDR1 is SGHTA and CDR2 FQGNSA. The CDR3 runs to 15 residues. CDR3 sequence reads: CASSSPASRSYEQYF. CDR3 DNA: TGTGCCAGCAGCTCCCCGGCTAGCAGATCCTACGAGCAGTACTTC.

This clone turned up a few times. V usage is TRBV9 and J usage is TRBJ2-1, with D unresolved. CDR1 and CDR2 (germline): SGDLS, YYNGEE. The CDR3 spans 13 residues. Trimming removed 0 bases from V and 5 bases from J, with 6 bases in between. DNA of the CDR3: TGTGCCAGCAGCGTAGATGGGGACAATGAGCAGTTCTTC. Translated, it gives CASSVDGDNEQFF.